These 27 T cell receptor beta chains came from one sample sequenced in a study of blood T cell repertoires in COVID-19. Measured with immunoSEQ multiplex PCR; TCRdb has only the in-frame clones, and not every one. The repertoire holds 240,000 or so clones, around four fifths seen once, with 9.5% to 15% in the top ten. Source material: peripheral blood. The origin of the receptors is a woman in her fifties or sixties with active or convalescent COVID-19.

The chain recombines TRBV11-2 with TRBJ1-4; TRBD1 matches 9 bases. V was clipped by 6 bases and J by 8 bases; unmatched bases: 10. Looked up from germline, CDR1 is SGHAT and CDR2 is FQNNGV. CDR3 size: 15 residues. For the CDR3, the DNA is TGTGCCAGCAGGTCTCAAACAGGGGGCGGCGAAAAACTGTTTTTT. Translation gives CASRSQTGGGEKLFF. Looking up the rest from reference TRBV11-2 and TRBJ1-4 gives the full variable domain: EAGVAQSPRYKIIEKRQSVAFWCNPISGHATLYWYQQILGQGPKLLIQFQNNGVVDDSQLPKDRFSAERLKGVDSTLKIQPAKLEDSAVYLCASRSQTGGGEKLFFGSGTQLSVL.

The chain links TRBV2 to TRBJ2-3; D might be TRBD1 (6 bases). V shed 7 bases and J shed 2 bases, with 13 bases lying between them. The CDR3 is 14 amino acids. Per the germline V gene, CDR1 is SNHLY and CDR2 is FYNNEI. This CDR3 reads CASTRGQHTDTQYF. In DNA, the CDR3 is TGTGCCAGCACGAGGGGACAACACACAGATACGCAGTATTTT.

This chain uses TRBV19 with TRBJ1-5; D uncertain. Germline V lookup: CDR1 LNHDA, CDR2 SQIVND (reference sequence). The V end lost 3 bases, the J end lost 11 bases, and 11 bases lay between the germline ends. The CDR3 is 12 residues long. Here the CDR3 DNA reads TGTGCCAGTAGTATCGGCGGTTTGACCCAGCATTTT. The encoded protein is CASSIGGLTQHF.

V usage is TRBV6-5 and J usage is TRBJ2-1; 11 positions agree with TRBD2. From germline, CDR1 is MNHEY and CDR2 SVGAGI. V was clipped by 4 bases and J by 7 bases; unmatched bases: 6. This CDR3 is 15 amino acids long. The CDR3 region has the DNA TGTGCCAGCAGTTTTATAGCGGGGGGGGCTAATGAGCAGTTCTTC. Translation gives CASSFIAGGANEQFF.

V gene TRBV4-2 combines with J gene TRBJ1-4; TRBD1 agrees at 8 bases. CDR1 and CDR2 (germline): LGHNA, YNFKEQ. This CDR3 region has 15 residues. J lost 5 bases, V lost 2 bases, and 4 bases had no gene match. DNA for the CDR3: TGTGCCAGCAGCCAAACGGACAGGGAAAATGAAAAACTGTTTTTT. Protein: CASSQTDRENEKLFF.

The rearrangement uses TRBV5-8 and TRBJ1-5; TRBD1 matches at 8 bases. V was pared by 4 bases and J by 6 bases, with 9 bases of the junction left unmatched. CDR3 size: 15 residues. Per germline, CDR1 SGHTS and CDR2 YDEGEE. The CDR3 bases are TGTGCCAGCAGCCCCGGACAGGGAGGAAGTCAGCCCCAGCATTTT. Protein sequence: CASSPGQGGSQPQHF.

The chain employs TRBV7-9 and TRBJ1-4, with TRBD1 matching 10 bases. Germline V gene lookup returns CDR1 SEHNR and CDR2 FQNEAQ (reference sequence). V lost 6 bases, J lost 4 bases, and 5 bases stayed unmatched. The CDR3 is 15 amino acids. The CDR3 is CASRIGTGVNEKLFF. In DNA, the CDR3 is TGTGCCAGCAGGATCGGGACAGGGGTTAATGAAAAACTGTTTTTT. The entire variable domain, with the rest obtained from reference TRBV7-9 and TRBJ1-4, is as follows: DTGVSQNPRHKITKRGQNVTFRCDPISEHNRLYWYRQTLGQGPEFLTYFQNEAQLEKSRLLSDRFSAERPKGSFSTLEIQRTEQGDSAMYLCASRIGTGVNEKLFFGSGTQLSVL.

The chain has TRBV9 and TRBJ2-7; 8 bases map to TRBD1. Looked up from germline, CDR1 is SGDLS and CDR2 is YYNGEE. V lost 3 bases, J lost 2 bases, and 1 base stayed unmatched. CDR3 length equals 13 residues. CDR3 in DNA: TGTGCCAGCAGCGCACAGGGGGCCTACGAGCAGTACTTC. The encoded protein is CASSAQGAYEQYF.

The J gene is TRBJ2-1, the V gene TRBV11-3; tentative D call: TRBD1 (8 bases). Germline lookup yields CDR1 SGHNT and CDR2 YENEEA. Trimming removed 0 bases from V and 4 bases from J, with 28 bases in between. This CDR3 contains 21 residues. In DNA form, the CDR3 reads TGTGCCAGCAGCTTAGACCATACAGGGGGTTCGAGCGGGGACATTTACAATGAGCAGTTCTTC. This codes for CASSLDHTGGSSGDIYNEQFF.

This chain joins TRBV6-5 and TRBJ1-2, with 9 bases identical to TRBD1. The J segment lost 2 bases and the V segment lost 3 bases, leaving 1 base of the junction unmatched. Germline V CDR1 and CDR2: MNHEY, SVGAGI. CDR3 length: 14 residues. CDR3 loop: CASSYDRGNYGYTF. The CDR3 DNA follows: TGTGCCAGCAGTTATGACAGGGGGAACTATGGCTACACCTTC.

The genes are TRBV15 and TRBJ2-4; the D gene is possibly TRBD1 (6 bases). The CDR3 loop spans 16 amino acids. Looked up from germline, CDR1 is LNHNV and CDR2 is YYDKDF (reference sequence). Trimming stripped 1 base from V and 2 bases from J, with 12 bases between. Written as DNA, the CDR3 is TGTGCCACCAGCAGAGGGAAACAGGGATCCAAAAACATTCAGTACTTC. It encodes CATSRGKQGSKNIQYF. Combining the CDR3 with reference TRBV15 and TRBJ2-4 gives the whole variable domain DAMVIQNPRYQVTQFGKPVTLSCSQTLNHNVMYWYQQKSSQAPKLLFHYYDKDFNNEADTPDNFQSRRPNTSFCFLDIRSPGLGDTAMYLCATSRGKQGSKNIQYFGAGTRLSVL.

V and J are TRBV7-8 and TRBJ1-1, with a weak D call TRBD1 (6 bases). Between the trimmed V and J ends, which lost 5 bases and 0 bases, there was a span of 13 bases. This CDR3 has 15 residues. Germline V gives CDR1 SGHVS, CDR2 FQNEAQ. CDR3 protein: CASSARGGMNTEAFF. As DNA, the CDR3 is TGTGCCAGCAGCGCCCGAGGGGGTATGAACACTGAAGCTTTCTTT.

This clone was seen a handful of times. The chain joins TRBV10-3 to TRBJ2-7; 8 bases are a match to TRBD1. The CDR3 spans 15 residues. V dropped 0 bases and J dropped 4; count of bases not matched to a gene: 5. CDR1 and CDR2 from the germline V gene are ENHRY and SYGVKD. CDR3: CAISESPQGAYEQYF. The DNA for the CDR3 is TGTGCCATCAGTGAGTCCCCCCAGGGGGCGTACGAGCAGTACTTC.

This chain connects TRBV5-8 to TRBJ2-5, with 9 bases identical to TRBD1. The CDR3 runs to 14 residues. Germline CDR1 reads SGHTS; CDR2 reads YDEGEE. Trimming at V came to 3 bases and at J to 3 bases, leaving 3 bases not matched to a gene. CDR3 in amino acids: CASSWGTGKETQYF. CDR3 nucleotides: TGTGCCAGCAGCTGGGGGACAGGGAAAGAGACCCAGTACTTC.

This chain links TRBV3-1 (or the pseudogene TRBV3-2) with TRBJ2-3, with 9 bases that match TRBD2. The V gene's germline CDR1 is LGHDT and CDR2 YNNKEL (reference sequence). V lost 4 bases, J lost 6 bases, and 17 bases stayed unmatched. This CDR3 comprises 18 residues. CDR3: CASSLRWVAGGTWDTQYF. The DNA of the CDR3 is TGTGCCAGCAGCCTCCGTTGGGTGGCGGGGGGGACGTGGGATACGCAGTATTTT.

The chain links TRBV2 to TRBJ1-6; TRBD1 matches 8 bases. From germline, CDR1 is SNHLY and CDR2 FYNNEI. The CDR3 covers 16 residues. Germline trimming cut 4 bases from V and 6 bases from J; bases unmatched to any gene: 8. This chain's CDR3 is CASSGAGGYLNSPLHF. CDR3 DNA sequence: TGTGCCAGCAGTGGAGCAGGGGGCTACCTTAATTCACCCCTCCACTTT. Full variable domain (rest looked up from reference TRBV2 and TRBJ1-6): EPEVTQTPSHQVTQMGQEVILRCVPISNHLYFYWYRQILGQKVEFLVSFYNNEISEKSEIFDDQFSVERPDGSNFTLKIRSTKLEDSAMYFCASSGAGGYLNSPLHFGNGTRLTVT.

The chain combines TRBV19 with TRBJ2-3, with 8 bases lining up with TRBD2. The V gene's germline CDR1 is LNHDA and CDR2 SQIVND (reference sequence). This CDR3 contains 17 residues. With 7 bases clipped from V and 3 bases from J, the junction kept 15 bases outside the gene matches. CDR3 protein: CASMGGGGGRFTDTQYF. The DNA for the CDR3 is TGTGCCAGTATGGGAGGAGGCGGGGGGAGGTTTACAGATACGCAGTATTTT.

This clone was counted a few times. V and J are TRBV6-6 and TRBJ1-3; D is unclear. V dropped 0 bases and J dropped 0 bases, with 6 bases sitting between them. The CDR3 spans 15 residues. Germline V gene sequence: CDR1 MNHNY, CDR2 SVGAGI (reference sequence). CDR3 DNA: TGTGCCAGCAGTTACTCGAGGAGCTCTGGAAACACCATATATTTT. Translating gives CASSYSRSSGNTIYF.

The chain uses TRBV9 and TRBJ2-5; 9 nucleotides line up with TRBD2. J gave up 5 bases and V 0 bases, and 8 bases lay outside the gene matches. The length of the CDR3 is 16 residues. Germline V gives CDR1 SGDLS, CDR2 YYNGEE. The CDR3: CASSVGLAGIWETQYF. In DNA form, the CDR3 reads TGTGCCAGCAGCGTAGGGCTAGCGGGGATTTGGGAGACCCAGTACTTC.

This chain connects TRBV7-6 to TRBJ2-7; 8 bases agree with TRBD1. The germline gives CDR1 SGHVS, CDR2 FNYEAQ. The CDR3 is 18 residues long. The J segment lost 3 bases and the V segment lost 0 bases, leaving 13 bases of the junction unmatched. The CDR3 bases are TGTGCCAGCAGCTTAGCGCCGCCCGCGGCAGGGGGCAGCTACGAGCAGTACTTC. Its translation: CASSLAPPAAGGSYEQYF.

This chain connects TRBV2 to TRBJ2-3, with TRBD1 as a possible D gene (5 bases). Per germline, CDR1 SNHLY and CDR2 FYNNEI. V lost 8 bases and J lost 0, with 6 bases in between. This CDR3 contains 12 residues. The CDR3 nucleotides are TGTGCCAGCGGGGCTAGCACAGATACGCAGTATTTT. It encodes CASGASTDTQYF.

The chain combines TRBV3-1 (or the pseudogene TRBV3-2) with TRBJ2-5; 8 positions match TRBD2. CDR1 and CDR2 from the germline V gene are LGHDT and YNNKEL (reference sequence). Unmatched junction bases numbered 4, after V lost 1 base and J lost 6 bases. The CDR3 length is 14 residues. The CDR3: CASSQGTGGQTQYF. Written as DNA, the CDR3 is TGTGCCAGCAGCCAAGGAACGGGGGGGCAGACCCAGTACTTC.

This chain connects TRBV19 to TRBJ2-2; weak D call: TRBD2 (6 bases). The CDR3 covers 17 residues. V lost 1 base and J lost 1, with 13 bases in between. Germline V gene data show CDR1 as LNHDA and CDR2 as SQIVND (reference sequence). The CDR3 nucleotides are TGTGCCAGTAGTATAGTGGGTCCTAGCGTGAACACCGGGGAGCTGTTTTTT. This encodes CASSIVGPSVNTGELFF.

The chain recombines TRBV12-3 or TRBV12-4 with TRBJ2-1, with 9 bases aligning to TRBD1. The junction had 2 bases not matched to a gene; V was cut back by 3 bases and J by 8 bases. CDR3 length equals 13 residues. The CDR3 region is CASSLDRGDEQFF. The CDR3 DNA is TGTGCCAGCAGTTTGGACAGGGGAGATGAGCAGTTCTTC.

The J gene is TRBJ2-7, the V gene TRBV5-1, with 8 bases matching TRBD2. CDR1 SGHRS and CDR2 YFSETQ come from the germline V gene. Trimming at V came to 0 bases and at J to 3 bases, leaving 5 bases not matched to a gene. The CDR3 is made up of 15 amino acids. CDR3 sequence reads: CASSLAPTSDYEQYF. The CDR3 nucleotides read TGCGCCAGCAGCTTGGCTCCGACTAGCGACTACGAGCAGTACTTC.

V gene TRBV5-6 combines with J gene TRBJ1-2; 9 bases are a match to TRBD1. Germline CDR1 SGHDT, CDR2 YYEEEE. Losses at the gene ends were 6 bases for V and 7 bases for J; bases not matched to a gene: 16. CDR3 size: 16 residues. This CDR3 is CASIIVSGTGMGGYTF. CDR3 coding DNA: TGTGCCAGCATCATAGTATCCGGGACAGGGATGGGTGGCTACACCTTC.

This chain links TRBV19 with TRBJ2-4; 9 bases line up with TRBD2. CDR1 LNHDA and CDR2 SQIVND come from the germline V gene (reference sequence). The V gene end was trimmed by 4 bases and the J gene end by 9 bases; junction bases not matched to a gene: 10. The CDR3 is 15 residues long. CDR3: CASSNFGTSMSIQYF. CDR3 nucleotide sequence: TGTGCCAGTAGTAACTTCGGGACTAGCATGTCCATTCAGTACTTC.